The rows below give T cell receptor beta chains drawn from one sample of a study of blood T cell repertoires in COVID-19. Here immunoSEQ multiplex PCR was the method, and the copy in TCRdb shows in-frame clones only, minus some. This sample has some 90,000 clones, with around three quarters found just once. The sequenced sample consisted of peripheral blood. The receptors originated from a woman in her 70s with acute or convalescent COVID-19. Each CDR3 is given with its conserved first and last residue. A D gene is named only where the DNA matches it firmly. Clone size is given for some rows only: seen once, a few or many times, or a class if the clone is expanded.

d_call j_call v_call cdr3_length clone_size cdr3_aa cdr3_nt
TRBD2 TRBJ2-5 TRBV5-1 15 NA CASRTSGGPGETQYF TGCGCCAGCAGAACTAGCGGGGGACCAGGAGAGACCCAGTACTTC
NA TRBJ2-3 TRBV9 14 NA CASSVVQNTDTQYF TGTGCCAGCAGCGTTGTACAGAACACAGATACGCAGTATTTT
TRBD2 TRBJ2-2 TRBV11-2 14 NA CASSLAGGNGELFF TGTGCCAGCAGCTTAGCGGGAGGAAACGGGGAGCTGTTTTTT
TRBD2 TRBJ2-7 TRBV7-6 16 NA CASSLVASGSHVEQYF TGTGCCAGCAGCTTAGTAGCTAGCGGGAGCCACGTCGAGCAGTACTTC
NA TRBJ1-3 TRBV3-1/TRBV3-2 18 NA CASSQAWGDSKSGNTIYF TGTGCCAGCAGCCAAGCCTGGGGAGACTCGAAATCTGGAAACACCATATATTTT
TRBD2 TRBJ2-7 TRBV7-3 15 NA CASSLEGTSHHEQYF TGTGCCAGCAGCTTAGAGGGGACTAGCCACCACGAGCAGTACTTC
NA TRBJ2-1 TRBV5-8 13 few CASSPVRYNEQFF TGTGCCAGCAGCCCGGTACGGTACAATGAGCAGTTCTTC
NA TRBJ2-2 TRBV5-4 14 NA CASSLLGDTGELFF TGTGCCAGCAGCTTGTTGGGCGACACCGGGGAGCTGTTTTTT
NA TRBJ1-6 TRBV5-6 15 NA CASSLNSNYNSPLHF TGTGCCAGCAGCTTGAACAGTAACTATAATTCACCCCTCCACTTT
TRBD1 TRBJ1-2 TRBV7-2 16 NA CASRIAPDRGLYGYTF TGTGCCAGCAGGATCGCCCCGGACAGGGGTCTATATGGCTACACCTTC
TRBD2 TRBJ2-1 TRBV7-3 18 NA CASSFGTSGLSSYNEQFF TGTGCCAGCAGCTTCGGGACTAGCGGACTGAGCTCCTACAATGAGCAGTTCTTC
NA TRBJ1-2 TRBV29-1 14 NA CSVPRTNANYGYTF TGCAGCGTCCCCAGGACAAACGCAAACTATGGCTACACCTTC
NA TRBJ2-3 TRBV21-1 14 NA CASGGDREGDTQYF TGTGCCAGCGGGGGGGACAGGGAGGGAGATACGCAGTATTTT
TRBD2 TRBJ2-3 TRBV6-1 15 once CASSELSGRPDTQYF TGTGCCAGCAGTGAACTTAGCGGGAGACCAGATACGCAGTATTTT
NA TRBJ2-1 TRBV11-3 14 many CASSGSGAYNEQFF TGTGCCAGCAGCGGTAGCGGAGCATACAATGAGCAGTTCTTC
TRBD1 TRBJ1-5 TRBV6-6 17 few CASSHSAGQVINQPQHF TGTGCCAGCAGTCATTCCGCGGGACAGGTGATCAATCAGCCCCAGCATTTT
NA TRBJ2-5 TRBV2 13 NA CASRVQVQETQYF TGTGCCAGCAGGGTACAAGTCCAAGAGACCCAGTACTTC
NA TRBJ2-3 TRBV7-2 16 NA CASSLAGSGPTNTQYF TGTGCCAGCAGCTTAGCGGGGAGTGGACCGACTAATACGCAGTATTTT
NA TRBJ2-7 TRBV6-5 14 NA CASSHAQGFGEQYF TGTGCCAGCAGCCACGCACAGGGATTCGGCGAGCAGTACTTC
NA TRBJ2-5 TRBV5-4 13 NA CASSSSGAWTQYF TGTGCCAGCAGCTCCTCAGGGGCATGGACCCAGTACTTC
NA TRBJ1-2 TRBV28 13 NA CASSDPRGYGYTF TGTGCCAGCAGTGACCCACGGGGCTATGGCTACACCTTC
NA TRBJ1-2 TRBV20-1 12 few CSASGQFYGYTF TGCAGTGCTAGTGGTCAGTTTTATGGCTACACCTTC
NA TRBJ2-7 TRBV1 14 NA CTSSLRDSNYEQYF TGCACCAGCAGCCTTCGGGACAGCAACTACGAGCAGTACTTC
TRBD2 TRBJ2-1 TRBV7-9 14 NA CASSLTSGGNEQFF TGTGCCAGCAGCCTGACTAGCGGGGGGAATGAGCAGTTCTTC
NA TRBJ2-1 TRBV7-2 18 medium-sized CASSLARAGIMYSNEQFF TGTGCCAGCAGCTTAGCGCGGGCCGGGATTATGTACAGCAATGAGCAGTTCTTC
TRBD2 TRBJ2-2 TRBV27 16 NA CASSSPGGANTGELFF TGTGCCAGCAGCTCACCGGGGGGGGCGAACACCGGGGAGCTGTTTTTT
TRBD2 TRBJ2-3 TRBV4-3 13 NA CASSQKAGGAQYF TGCGCCAGCAGCCAGAAAGCGGGGGGGGCGCAGTATTTT
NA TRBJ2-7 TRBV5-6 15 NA CASSLEVRRSYEQYF TGTGCCAGCAGCTTGGAAGTTAGGAGGTCCTACGAGCAGTACTTC
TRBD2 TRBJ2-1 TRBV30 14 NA CAWSGRAASNEQFF TGTGCCTGGAGCGGGAGGGCCGCGAGCAATGAGCAGTTCTTC
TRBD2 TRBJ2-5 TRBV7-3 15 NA CASSLMSWREEAQYF TGTGCCAGCAGCTTAATGTCGTGGCGGGAGGAGGCCCAGTACTTC
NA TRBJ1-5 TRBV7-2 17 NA CASSFQGGGYSNQPQHF TGTGCCAGCAGCTTCCAGGGTGGGGGCTATAGCAATCAGCCCCAGCATTTT
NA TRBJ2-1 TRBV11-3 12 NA CASSLTGDEQFF TGTGCCAGCAGCTTAACGGGAGATGAGCAGTTCTTC
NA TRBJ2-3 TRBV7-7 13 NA CASSPGTEDTQYF TGTGCCAGCAGCCCCGGTACCGAAGATACGCAGTATTTT
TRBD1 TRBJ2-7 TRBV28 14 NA CASSWTGATYEQYF TGTGCCAGCAGTTGGACAGGCGCTACCTACGAGCAGTACTTC
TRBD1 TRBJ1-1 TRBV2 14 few CASRGQGGHTEAFF TGTGCCAGCCGGGGACAGGGGGGACACACTGAAGCTTTCTTT
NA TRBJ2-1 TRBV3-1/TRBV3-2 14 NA CASRSGGTYNEQFF TGTGCCAGCAGGTCTGGCGGAACCTACAATGAGCAGTTCTTC
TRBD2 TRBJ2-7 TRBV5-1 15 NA CASSLEPAGGLEQYF TGCGCCAGCAGCTTGGAACCAGCGGGAGGACTCGAGCAGTACTTC
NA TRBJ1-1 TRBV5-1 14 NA CASSLVRDGTEAFF TGCGCCAGCAGCTTAGTCAGGGATGGCACTGAAGCTTTCTTT